The rows below give T cell receptor beta chains drawn from one sample of a study of blood T cell repertoires in COVID-19. Method: immunoSEQ multiplex PCR; TCRdb's copy keeps in-frame clones and lacks some. This table holds more than 95,000 clones, 70% to 90% found once. Sequences were obtained from peripheral blood. The origin of the receptors is a woman aged 80 or over with acute or convalescent COVID-19. Both conserved end residues are part of each CDR3. A D gene is named only where the DNA matches it firmly. Size tells how often a clone was seen (once, few, many) or the class of an expanded clone, and some rows leave it out.

-	-	TRBJ1-1	TRBV18	TGTGCCAGCTCACCCTCGAAGAACAGGGCCACTGAAGCTTTCTTT	CASSPSKNRATEAFF
-	-	TRBJ2-5	TRBV7-3	TGTGCCAGCAGCTTAGGGCAGAAGGGGCAAGAGACCCAGTACTTC	CASSLGQKGQETQYF
-	once	TRBJ2-1	TRBV3-1/TRBV3-2	TGTGCCAAAACAGAGAGTTCCTCCTCCAATGAGCAGTTCTTC	CAKTESSSSNEQFF
TRBD2	-	TRBJ2-5	TRBV10-1	TGCGCCAGCAGTGAGACTAGCGGCCAAGAGACCCAGTACTTC	CASSETSGQETQYF
TRBD2	-	TRBJ2-2	TRBV7-3	TGTGCCAGCAGCTCCGAGGGACTAGCGGGGGGGGAGCTGTTTTTT	CASSSEGLAGGELFF
TRBD1	-	TRBJ1-1	TRBV3-1/TRBV3-2	TGTGCCAGCAGCCTTAGACAGGGGGGGACTGAAGCTTTCTTT	CASSLRQGGTEAFF
-	-	TRBJ1-6	TRBV19	TGTGCCAGTAGTACACAGGGTCATTCACCCCTCCACTTT	CASSTQGHSPLHF
-	-	TRBJ2-6	TRBV7-3	TGTGCCAGCAGGCCAGGCTCTGGGGCCAACGTCCTGACTTTC	CASRPGSGANVLTF
-	-	TRBJ2-3	TRBV9	TGTGCCAGCAGCGTAGCGGGGGGCCGCAACGTGAAATATAGCACAGATACGCAGTATTTT	CASSVAGGRNVKYSTDTQYF
TRBD1	-	TRBJ1-5	TRBV4-1	TGCGCCAGCAGCCAAGTTGTATGGTTCGGCCAACCAACGGGACAGGTCAATCAGCCCCAGCATTTT	CASSQVVWFGQPTGQVNQPQHF
-	-	TRBJ2-3	TRBV10-3	TGTGCCATCAGTGTGGGGGCAACAGATACGCAGTATTTT	CAISVGATDTQYF
TRBD1	-	TRBJ1-2	TRBV28	TGTGCCAGCAGTCCAGGACAGGGGGCGCGGGGCTACACCTTC	CASSPGQGARGYTF
-	-	TRBJ1-2	TRBV25-1	TGTGCCAGCAGTGAAGCTCTCGGGAGCTATGGCTACACCTTC	CASSEALGSYGYTF
-	-	TRBJ1-1	TRBV15	TGTGCCACCAGCAGAGATCGGGGGGTAGGCACTGAAGCTTTCTTT	CATSRDRGVGTEAFF
-	-	TRBJ1-5	TRBV7-2	TGTGCCAGCAGCCCCCCCGGAGGGAGGCAGCCCCAGCATTTT	CASSPPGGRQPQHF
-	-	TRBJ2-5	TRBV28	TGTGCCAGCAGTGAACCCCCGGGGGAGACCCAGTACTTC	CASSEPPGETQYF
-	once	TRBJ2-3	TRBV5-1	TGCGCCAGCAGCTTGGGCAGGGGCACAGATACGCAGTATTTT	CASSLGRGTDTQYF
-	once	TRBJ1-5	TRBV4-3	TGCGCCAGCAGCCCCCAGTTACAGGGAGGGCAGCCCCAGCATTTT	CASSPQLQGGQPQHF
TRBD2	-	TRBJ2-2	TRBV18	TGTGCCAGCTCCCTCCCTAGCGGGGGGAACACCGGGGAGCTGTTTTTT	CASSLPSGGNTGELFF
TRBD1	-	TRBJ2-2	TRBV19	TGTGCCAGTAGTAATGGGGGGACAGGAAACACCGGGGAGCTGTTTTTT	CASSNGGTGNTGELFF
-	-	TRBJ1-1	TRBV12-3/TRBV12-4	TGTGCCAGCAGTTTATACCAGACTGAAGCTTTCTTT	CASSLYQTEAFF
TRBD2	few	TRBJ2-7	TRBV9	TGTGCCAGCGGGAGGGGTCGAGAGCGCGAGCAGTACTTC	CASGRGREREQYF
-	-	TRBJ2-5	TRBV6-2/TRBV6-3	TGTGCCAGCAGTTACGACAGTAGGCAGACCCAGTACTTC	CASSYDSRQTQYF
-	-	TRBJ1-2	TRBV4-3	TGCGCCAGCAGCCAAGACCCACCCCCTACCTGGACAGCCAACTATGGCTACACCTTC	CASSQDPPPTWTANYGYTF
-	-	TRBJ2-2	TRBV7-6	TGTGCCAGCAGCCCGACAGGAAACACCGGGGAGCTGTTTTTT	CASSPTGNTGELFF
TRBD1	-	TRBJ2-1	TRBV7-2	TGTGCCAGCAGCAACGGACAGGGAACCTACAATGAGCAGTTCTTC	CASSNGQGTYNEQFF
TRBD1	-	TRBJ1-5	TRBV19	TGTGCCAGTAGTGGAGGGGACAGGAATAGGATTCAGCCCCAGCATTTT	CASSGGDRNRIQPQHF
-	-	TRBJ2-7	TRBV3-1/TRBV3-2	TGTGCCAGCAGCCCCTCAAGGCAAGCGGGGCAGTACTTC	CASSPSRQAGQYF
-	-	TRBJ2-2	TRBV6-4	TGTGCCAGCAGTCGAGAGGGGAACACCGGGGAGCTGTTTTTT	CASSREGNTGELFF
-	once	TRBJ1-2	TRBV15	TGTGCCACCAGCGCCTCACTAGATAGACATGGCTACACCTTC	CATSASLDRHGYTF
TRBD1	-	TRBJ1-4	TRBV5-1	TGCGCCAGCAGCTACGCCCCGGGACAGGGAAATGAAAAACTGTTTTTT	CASSYAPGQGNEKLFF
-	-	TRBJ1-2	TRBV28	TGTGCCAGCAGTTTACCTCCCCTACCTAATGGCTACACCTTC	CASSLPPLPNGYTF
-	-	TRBJ2-1	TRBV27	TGTGCCAGCAGTTTAACCCCACAACGGGGTGAGCAGTTCTTC	CASSLTPQRGEQFF
TRBD1	-	TRBJ2-3	TRBV3-1/TRBV3-2	TGTGCCAGCAGCCAACTGCGACAGGGCGTTGGCACAGATACGCAGTATTTT	CASSQLRQGVGTDTQYF
TRBD2	-	TRBJ2-3	TRBV7-3	TGTGCCAGCAGCTTAGATAGCGGGAGGGGAGATACGCAGTATTTT	CASSLDSGRGDTQYF
TRBD1	-	TRBJ1-6	TRBV6-5	TGTGCCAGCAGTCCGGACAGGGGTGGGAATTCACCCCTCCACTTT	CASSPDRGGNSPLHF
TRBD1	-	TRBJ1-2	TRBV7-3	TGTGCCAGCAGCGAGACAGGGGGTTTTTCAGATGGCTACACCTTC	CASSETGGFSDGYTF
TRBD1	-	TRBJ1-5	TRBV9	TGTGCCAGCAGCGTAGGTCAGGGGGCCAATCAGCCCCAGCATTTT	CASSVGQGANQPQHF
-	-	TRBJ1-1	TRBV6-5	TGTGCCAGCAGTTACTCGGGGGGGAGTGGGACTGAAGCTTTCTTT	CASSYSGGSGTEAFF
TRBD1	-	TRBJ1-5	TRBV19	TGTGCCAGTAGTGGGACAGGGGGAGAGCAGCCCCAGCATTTT	CASSGTGGEQPQHF
-	-	TRBJ2-1	TRBV7-3	TGTGCCAGCAGCTTAAGAGGTGGGGGGTCCTACAATGAGCAGTTCTTC	CASSLRGGGSYNEQFF
-	-	TRBJ2-7	TRBV9	TGTGCCAGCAGCGTAGGACAGCCTCCCTACGAGCAGTACTTC	CASSVGQPPYEQYF
TRBD1	few	TRBJ1-4	TRBV5-1	TGCGCCAGCAGTTCGGGACAGGGAAACGAAAAACTGTTTTTT	CASSSGQGNEKLFF
-	-	TRBJ1-6	TRBV9	TGTGCCAGCAGCTTCTCGGACAGCTATTCACCCCTCCACTTT	CASSFSDSYSPLHF
TRBD1	-	TRBJ2-7	TRBV18	TGTGCCAGCTCACCACCAGGACAGGTCTACGAGCAGTACTTC	CASSPPGQVYEQYF
-	-	TRBJ2-6	TRBV19	TGTGCCAGTAGTCCTCCCTCAGGGCAGCCTTCTGGGGCCAACGTCCTGACTTTC	CASSPPSGQPSGANVLTF
-	-	TRBJ2-3	TRBV5-8	TGTGCCAGCAGCAACCCCACCGACTACAGTGATACGCAGTATTTT	CASSNPTDYSDTQYF
TRBD1	once	TRBJ2-7	TRBV28	TGTGCCAGCACCGGGGACAGGAACGAGCAGTACTTC	CASTGDRNEQYF
TRBD1	-	TRBJ2-7	TRBV3-1/TRBV3-2	TGTGCCAGCAGCCACGTTCCGGGACAGGGCACGTACGAGCAGTACTTC	CASSHVPGQGTYEQYF
TRBD2	-	TRBJ2-3	TRBV6-5	TGTGCCAGCACTCCTAGCGGGGGCACAGATACGCAGTATTTT	CASTPSGGTDTQYF
TRBD1	-	TRBJ2-7	TRBV29-1	TGCAGCGTACAGACAGGGGGCCACGAGCAGTACTTC	CSVQTGGHEQYF
-	-	TRBJ2-7	TRBV9	TGTGCCAGCAGCGTACAGGCCAATGCGTGGTACGAGCAGTACTTC	CASSVQANAWYEQYF